This TCR beta chain was captured by sequencing in a study of blood T cell repertoires in COVID-19. Study-wide context: The United States, Italy and Spain were the sources of the acute and convalescent COVID-19 samples.

Original data processing: By means of reference gene primer amplification, nucleated cell counts were estimated. Sequencing used immunoSEQ multiplex PCR; TCRdb keeps in-frame clones, though not all of them. That table gives V, J and clone size, and the DNA gave D and trimming. In the table there are 180,000 or so clones, roughly 76% of which are singletons. This clone appeared a single time. Enrolment of Seattle patients took place during active infection, and they were followed longitudinally. Deletions cut 4 bases from V and 4 bases from J, with 12 bases between. The CDR3 runs to 14 residues. Germline V CDR1 and CDR2: SGHRS, YFSETQ.

Sequencing was performed on peripheral blood. This receptor was obtained from a woman aged 40 to 50 with COVID-19, enrolled during active disease. V is TRBV5-1 and J is TRBJ2-1, with D possibly matching TRBD2 (5 bases). As DNA, the CDR3 is TGCGCCAGCAGCCCCGAGGCGGGTTACAATGAGCAGTTCTTC. Translating it yields CASSPEAGYNEQFF.